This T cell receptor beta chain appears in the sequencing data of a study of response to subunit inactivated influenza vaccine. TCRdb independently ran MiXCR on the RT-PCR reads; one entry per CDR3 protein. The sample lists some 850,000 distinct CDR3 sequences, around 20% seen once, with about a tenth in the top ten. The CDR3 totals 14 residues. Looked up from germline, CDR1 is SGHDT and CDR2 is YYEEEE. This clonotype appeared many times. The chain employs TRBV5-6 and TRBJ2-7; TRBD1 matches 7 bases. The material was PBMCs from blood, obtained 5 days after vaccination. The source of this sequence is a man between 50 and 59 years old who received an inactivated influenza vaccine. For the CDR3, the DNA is TGTGCCAGCAGCTCCCTCACCGGGACAGAAAGCCGGTGGGTC. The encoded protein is CASSSLTGTESRWV.